This TCR beta chain comes out of a study of T cell responses to AZD1222 COVID-19 vaccine. Looking at the study overall: The analysis combined second doses at about 4 or about 12 weeks.

Method: immunoSEQ multiplex PCR; TCRdb's copy keeps in-frame clones and lacks some. The table has about 160,000 clones, nearly 90% seen once. Remarks on this clone: No antigen is known for it.

Regarding the study as a whole: In the spike-specific TCR repertoire, nearly half reportedly target unmutated variant regions.

The CDR3 consists of 15 residues. Germline V lookup: CDR1 MNHEY, CDR2 SMNVEV (reference sequence). Deletions cut 1 base from V and 2 bases from J, with 9 bases between. This clonotype originated in an adult in good health. The sample was peripheral blood, taken on day 0 of AZD1222 vaccination. J is TRBJ1-5 and V is TRBV27; D might be TRBD1 (6 bases). This CDR3 is CASSLLGGRNQPQHF. DNA for the CDR3: TGTGCCAGCAGTTTATTGGGGGGGCGCAATCAGCCCCAGCATTTT.